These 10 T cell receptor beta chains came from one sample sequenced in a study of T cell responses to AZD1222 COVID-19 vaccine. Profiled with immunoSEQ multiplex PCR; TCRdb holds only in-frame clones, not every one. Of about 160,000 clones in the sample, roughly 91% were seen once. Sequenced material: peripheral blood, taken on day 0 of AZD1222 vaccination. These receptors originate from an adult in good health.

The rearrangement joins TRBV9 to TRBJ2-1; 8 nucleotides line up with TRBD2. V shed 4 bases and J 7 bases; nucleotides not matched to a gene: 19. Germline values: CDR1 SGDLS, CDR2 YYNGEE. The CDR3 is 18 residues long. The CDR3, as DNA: TGTGCCAGCAGCCTCGAAGTCGGGAGGGCCCCTCTGAGGAATGAGCAGTTCTTC. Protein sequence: CASSLEVGRAPLRNEQFF.

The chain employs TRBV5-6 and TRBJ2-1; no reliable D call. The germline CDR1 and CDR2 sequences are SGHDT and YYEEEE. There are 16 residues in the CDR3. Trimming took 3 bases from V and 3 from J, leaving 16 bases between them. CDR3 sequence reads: CASSYAAVRNYNEQFF. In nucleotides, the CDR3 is TGTGCCAGCAGCTACGCCGCGGTTAGGAACTACAATGAGCAGTTCTTC. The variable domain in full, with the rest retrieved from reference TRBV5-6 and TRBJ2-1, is DAGVTQSPTHLIKTRGQQVTLRCSPKSGHDTVSWYQQALGQGPQFIFQYYEEEERQRGNFPDRFSGHQFPNYSSELNVNALLLGDSALYLCASSYAAVRNYNEQFFGPGTRLTVL.

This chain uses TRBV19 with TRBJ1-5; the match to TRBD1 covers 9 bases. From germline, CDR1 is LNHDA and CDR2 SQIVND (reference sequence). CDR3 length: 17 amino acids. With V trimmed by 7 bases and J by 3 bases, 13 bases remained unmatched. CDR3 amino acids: CASIRTSGTGHNQPQHF. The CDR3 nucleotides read TGTGCCAGTATTAGAACTTCCGGGACAGGGCACAATCAGCCCCAGCATTTT. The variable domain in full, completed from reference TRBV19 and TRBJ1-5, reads DGGITQSPKYLFRKEGQNVTLSCEQNLNHDAMYWYRQDPGQGLRLIYYSQIVNDFQKGDIAEGYSVSREKKESFPLTVTSAQKNPTAFYLCASIRTSGTGHNQPQHFGDGTRLSIL.

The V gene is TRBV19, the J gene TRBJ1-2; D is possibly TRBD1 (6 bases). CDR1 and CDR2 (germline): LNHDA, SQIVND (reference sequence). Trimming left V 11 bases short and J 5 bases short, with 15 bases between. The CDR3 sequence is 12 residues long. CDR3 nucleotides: TGTGCCTCGAGACGGACAGATTATGGCTACACCTTC. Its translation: CASRRTDYGYTF.

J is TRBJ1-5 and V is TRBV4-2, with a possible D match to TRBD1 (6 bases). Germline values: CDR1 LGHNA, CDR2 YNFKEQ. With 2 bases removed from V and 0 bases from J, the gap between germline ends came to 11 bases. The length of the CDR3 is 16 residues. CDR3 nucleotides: TGTGCCAGCAGCCAATACACAGGGAATAGCAATCAGCCCCAGCATTTT. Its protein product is CASSQYTGNSNQPQHF.

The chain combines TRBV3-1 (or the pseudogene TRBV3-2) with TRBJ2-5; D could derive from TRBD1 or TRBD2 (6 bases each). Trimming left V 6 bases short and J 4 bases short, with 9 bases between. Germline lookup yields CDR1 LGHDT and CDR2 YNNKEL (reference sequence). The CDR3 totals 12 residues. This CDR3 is CASRGGGETQYF. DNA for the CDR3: TGTGCCAGCAGAGGAGGGGGAGAGACCCAGTACTTC.

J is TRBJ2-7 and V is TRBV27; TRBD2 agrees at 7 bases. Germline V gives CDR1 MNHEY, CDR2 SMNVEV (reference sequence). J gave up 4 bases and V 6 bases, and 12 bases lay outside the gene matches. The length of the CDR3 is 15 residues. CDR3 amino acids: CASSLSPGGGYEQYF. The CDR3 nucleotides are TGTGCCAGCAGCTTGTCACCGGGGGGTGGATACGAGCAGTACTTC.

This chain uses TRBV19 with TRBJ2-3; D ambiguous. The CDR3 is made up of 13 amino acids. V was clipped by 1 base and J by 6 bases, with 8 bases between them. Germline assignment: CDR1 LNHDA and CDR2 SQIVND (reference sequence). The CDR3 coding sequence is TGTGCCAGTAGTATAGGCTCCGGGGATACGCAGTATTTT. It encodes CASSIGSGDTQYF.

CDR3 sequence (DNA): TGTGCCAGCAGTTACTCAGGAGGAAAACTGTTTTTT. Protein: CASSYSGGKLFF. The gene calls are TRBV6-5 and TRBJ1-4; D call uncertain. This CDR3 is built from 12 residues. Per germline, CDR1 MNHEY and CDR2 SVGAGI. Trimming took 0 bases from V and 10 from J, leaving 6 bases between them.

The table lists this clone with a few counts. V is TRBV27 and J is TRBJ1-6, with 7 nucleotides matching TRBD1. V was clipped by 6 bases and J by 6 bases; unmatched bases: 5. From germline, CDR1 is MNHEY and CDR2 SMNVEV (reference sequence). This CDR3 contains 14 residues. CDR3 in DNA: TGTGCCAGCAGAACAGGGGTGGGTAATTCACCCCTCCACTTT. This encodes CASRTGVGNSPLHF.